Each of the 6 T cell receptor beta chains below was sequenced from the same sample in a study of cytomegalovirus exposure and HLA in healthy donors. The primer mix had 60 Vbeta and 13 Jbeta primers. The protocol was immunoSEQ multiplex PCR, while the TCRdb copy is restricted to in-frame clones and leaves out a portion. The repertoire has about 80,000 clones, under 90% of them found once; the top ten carry roughly 32%. Sequences were obtained from PBMCs. The receptor set was obtained from a man between 45 and 60 years old in good health and CMV-seropositive.

This chain connects TRBV18 to TRBJ2-7; 9 nucleotides align to TRBD2. Germline CDR1 reads KGHSH; CDR2 reads LQKENI. This CDR3 region has 20 residues. After removal of 1 base from V and 4 bases from J, the junction contained 20 bases not matched to a gene. In DNA form, the CDR3 reads TGTGCCAGCTCACCACAGGTCCAGCGGGAGGTCATTTCTTCTTGGTACGAGCAGTACTTC. Encoded protein: CASSPQVQREVISSWYEQYF.

This chain joins TRBV30 and TRBJ2-7; 7 nucleotides line up with TRBD1. CDR3 length: 13 residues. Germline CDR1 and CDR2: GTSNPN and SVGIG (reference sequence). The V gene end was trimmed by 8 bases and the J gene end by 2 bases; junction bases not matched to a gene: 9. The CDR3 spells CAGFRDSAYEQYF. The DNA for the CDR3 is TGTGCCGGGTTCCGGGACAGCGCCTACGAGCAGTACTTC.

J is TRBJ1-1 and V is TRBV7-9; 8 bases fit TRBD1. Germline CDR1 is SEHNR and CDR2 is FQNEAQ (reference sequence). With V trimmed by 1 base and J by 1 base, 5 bases remained unmatched. The CDR3 length is 16 residues. The DNA of the CDR3 is TGTGCCAGCAGCTTAGAATCAGGGGGCTCGAACACTGAAGCTTTCTTT. As protein: CASSLESGGSNTEAFF.

The chain links TRBV18 to TRBJ1-3, with D unclear. The V gene's germline CDR1 is KGHSH and CDR2 LQKENI. This CDR3 is 16 amino acids long. V was cut by 6 bases and J by 0 bases, with 15 bases left in between. CDR3 loop: CASSPQGGVSGNTIYF. The CDR3, as DNA: TGTGCCAGCTCCCCCCAAGGCGGGGTCTCTGGAAACACCATATATTTT.

V is TRBV6-6 and J is TRBJ1-2, with 7 nucleotides matching TRBD1. Per germline, CDR1 MNHNY and CDR2 SVGAGI (reference sequence). The CDR3 spans 15 residues. The V segment lost 0 bases and the J segment 4 bases; nucleotides outside the gene matches: 5. The CDR3 DNA reads TGTGCCAGCAGTTACTCCTCTACAGGGGCCTATGGCTACACCTTC. The encoded protein is CASSYSSTGAYGYTF.

The CDR3 DNA sequence: TGTGCCAGCAGCTCCCCCCATAGTAGCGGGATTTATAACACCGGGGAGCTGTTTTTT. Its protein is CASSSPHSSGIYNTGELFF. The chain couples TRBV7-9 to TRBJ2-2; 8 nucleotides agree with TRBD2. Trimming cost V 4 bases and J 2 bases; bases outside gene matches: 15. The CDR3 contains 19 residues. Looked up from germline, CDR1 is SEHNR and CDR2 is FQNEAQ (reference sequence).